This T cell receptor beta chain comes out of a study of blood T cells in healthy people across ages. At the level of the study: T cells yielded about one barcoded beta molecule per two cells through template switching.

The V end was cut by 6 bases, the J end by 3 bases, with 17 bases between. CDR3 length: 15 residues. The germline CDR1 and CDR2 sequences are MDHEN and SYDVKM. Healthy Caucasians from Russia aged roughly 6 to 100 served as donors. Next came a second PCR, run for roughly 7 to 12 cycles, which used a sample-barcoded 5' primer along with a J-beta primer mix. TCRdb redid the calling of the 5' RACE reads with MiXCR, one entry per CDR3 protein. The table records about 580,000 distinct CDR3 sequences, around half of them present only once. The chain uses TRBV28 and TRBJ2-5, with D perhaps given as TRBD1 or TRBD2 (5 bases each). This sequence originates from an older man in good health. The sequenced material came from blood. CDR3 in amino acids: CASSPRDRTKETQYF. In DNA, the CDR3 is TGTGCCAGCAGCCCCCGGGACCGCACGAAAGAGACCCAGTACTTC.